This T cell receptor beta chain was profiled in a study of blood T cell repertoires in COVID-19. Repertoires were generated with immunoSEQ multiplex PCR, while TCRdb's copy carries only in-frame clones and drops some. The sample has 200,000 to 250,000 clones; around 83% are singletons. CDR1 is SGDLS and CDR2 is YYNGEE in the germline V gene. Trimming shortened V by 4 bases and J by 0 bases, and 15 bases separated the two germline ends. The CDR3 is 16 residues long. The sequencing sample was made of peripheral blood. The chain combines TRBV9 with TRBJ2-3; D is perhaps TRBD2 (6 bases). The receptor was derived from a woman between 50 and 59 years old with acute or convalescent COVID-19. The CDR3 DNA reads TGTGCCAGCAGCAAAGGGACGGGAGCTAGCACAGATACGCAGTATTTT. Translated: CASSKGTGASTDTQYF.